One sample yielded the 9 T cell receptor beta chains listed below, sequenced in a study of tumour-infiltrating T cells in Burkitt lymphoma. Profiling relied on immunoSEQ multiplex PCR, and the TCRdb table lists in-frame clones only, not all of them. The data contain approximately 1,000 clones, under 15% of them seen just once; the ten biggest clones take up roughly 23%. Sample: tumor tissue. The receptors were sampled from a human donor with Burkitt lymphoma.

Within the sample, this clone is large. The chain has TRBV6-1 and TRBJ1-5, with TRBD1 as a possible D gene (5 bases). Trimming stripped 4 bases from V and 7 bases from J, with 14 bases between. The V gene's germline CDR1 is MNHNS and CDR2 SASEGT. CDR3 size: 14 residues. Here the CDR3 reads CASSANSGTQPQHF. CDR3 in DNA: TGTGCCAGCAGTGCAAATTCAGGGACGCAGCCCCAGCATTTT.

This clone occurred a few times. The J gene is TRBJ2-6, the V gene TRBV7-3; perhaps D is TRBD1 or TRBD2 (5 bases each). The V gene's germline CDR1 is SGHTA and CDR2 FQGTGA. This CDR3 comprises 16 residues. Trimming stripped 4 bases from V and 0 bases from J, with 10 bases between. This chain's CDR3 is CASSSQGTSGANVLTF. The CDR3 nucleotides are TGTGCCAGCAGCTCCCAAGGGACCTCTGGGGCCAACGTCCTGACTTTC.

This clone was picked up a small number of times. The DNA for the CDR3 is TGTGCCAGCAGCCTTAGCATGAACACTGAAGCTTTCTTT. It translates to CASSLSMNTEAFF. The chain joins TRBV14 to TRBJ1-1; no clear D gene. V dropped 4 bases and J dropped 0 bases, with 6 bases sitting between them. This CDR3 is built from 13 residues. The V gene's germline CDR1 is SGHDN and CDR2 FVKESK.

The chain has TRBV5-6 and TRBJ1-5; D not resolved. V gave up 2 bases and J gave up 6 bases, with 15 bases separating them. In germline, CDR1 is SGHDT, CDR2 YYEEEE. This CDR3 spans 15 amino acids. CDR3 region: CASSFLATTGQPQHF. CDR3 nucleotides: TGTGCCAGCAGCTTTTTGGCGACAACGGGTCAGCCCCAGCATTTT. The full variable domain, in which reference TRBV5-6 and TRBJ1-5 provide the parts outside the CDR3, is DAGVTQSPTHLIKTRGQQVTLRCSPKSGHDTVSWYQQALGQGPQFIFQYYEEEERQRGNFPDRFSGHQFPNYSSELNVNALLLGDSALYLCASSFLATTGQPQHFGDGTRLSIL.

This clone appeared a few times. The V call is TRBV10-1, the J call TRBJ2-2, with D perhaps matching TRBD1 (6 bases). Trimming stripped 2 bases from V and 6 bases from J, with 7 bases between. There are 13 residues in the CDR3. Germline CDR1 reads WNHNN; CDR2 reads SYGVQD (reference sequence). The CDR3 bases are TGCGCCAGCAGTGAGGCAGGGGCCGGGGAGCTGTTTTTT. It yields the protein CASSEAGAGELFF.

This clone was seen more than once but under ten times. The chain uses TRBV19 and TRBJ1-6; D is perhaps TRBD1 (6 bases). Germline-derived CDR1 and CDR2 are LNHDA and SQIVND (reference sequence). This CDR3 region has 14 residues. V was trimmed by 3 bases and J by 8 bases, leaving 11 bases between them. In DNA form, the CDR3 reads TGTGCCAGTAGTATTACAGGGTGGGATTCACCCCTCCACTTT. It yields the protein CASSITGWDSPLHF.

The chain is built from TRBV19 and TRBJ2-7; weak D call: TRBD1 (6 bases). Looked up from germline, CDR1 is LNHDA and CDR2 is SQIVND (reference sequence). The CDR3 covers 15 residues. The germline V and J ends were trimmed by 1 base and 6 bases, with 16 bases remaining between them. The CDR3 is CASSIAHRERSEQYF. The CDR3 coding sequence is TGTGCCAGTAGTATAGCGCACAGGGAGAGAAGCGAGCAGTACTTC. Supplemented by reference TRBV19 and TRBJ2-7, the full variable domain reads DGGITQSPKYLFRKEGQNVTLSCEQNLNHDAMYWYRQDPGQGLRLIYYSQIVNDFQKGDIAEGYSVSREKKESFPLTVTSAQKNPTAFYLCASSIAHRERSEQYFGPGTRLTVT.

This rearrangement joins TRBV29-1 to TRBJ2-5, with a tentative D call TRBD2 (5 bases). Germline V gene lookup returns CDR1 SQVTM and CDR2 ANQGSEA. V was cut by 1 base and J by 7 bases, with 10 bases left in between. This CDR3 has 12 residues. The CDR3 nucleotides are TGCAGCGTTGAAGTACCGGCGGGGACCCAGTACTTC. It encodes CSVEVPAGTQYF. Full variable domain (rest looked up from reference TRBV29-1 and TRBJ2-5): SAVISQKPSRDICQRGTSLTIQCQVDSQVTMMFWYRQQPGQSLTLIATANQGSEATYESGFVIDKFPISRPNLTFSTLTVSNMSPEDSSIYLCSVEVPAGTQYFGPGTRLLVL.

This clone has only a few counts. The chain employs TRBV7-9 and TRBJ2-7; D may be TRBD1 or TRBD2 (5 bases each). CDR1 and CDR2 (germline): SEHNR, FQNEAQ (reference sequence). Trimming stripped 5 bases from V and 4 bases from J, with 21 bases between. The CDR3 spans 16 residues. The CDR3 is CASSPPPGRIGYEQYF. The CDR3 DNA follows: TGTGCCAGCAGCCCCCCACCGGGGCGCATAGGTTACGAGCAGTACTTC.